This T cell receptor beta chain was captured in a study of blood T cells in healthy people across ages. Concerning this clonotype: Its specificity is not known.

Whole-study findings and limits: Unsorted PBMC material precluded a definitive naive versus antigen-experienced comparison.

A second PCR, run for about 7 to 11 cycles, used a sample-barcoded 5' primer plus a J-beta primer mix. TCRdb processed the 5' RACE reads anew with MiXCR; each CDR3 protein has one entry. The data hold 1.5 million to 2 million distinct CDR3 sequences, with around 36% observed a single time. The sequence came from a woman aged 30 to 39 in good health. Input material: blood.

The CDR3 DNA sequence: TGTGCCAGCAGCCCGTGGGTCCAAGCGGGAGGGTTAAGGACAGATACGCAGTATTTT. Its protein is CASSPWVQAGGLRTDTQYF. The rearrangement joins TRBV7-8 to TRBJ2-3, with 10 bases fitting TRBD2. This CDR3 spans 19 amino acids. The junction had 17 bases not matched to a gene; V was cut back by 5 bases and J by 3 bases. Germline loops: CDR1 SGHVS, CDR2 FQNEAQ.